This TCR beta chain originates from a study of blood T cell repertoires in COVID-19. Whole-study context: Researchers got acute and convalescent COVID-19 samples from the United States, Italy and Spain. PBMCs, B-cell-depleted T cells, or T cells were the source of the cDNA or gDNA that made up the material.

Methods used by the authors: Researchers report that nucleated cell counts were estimated from reference gene primer amplification. The protocol was immunoSEQ multiplex PCR, while the TCRdb copy is restricted to in-frame clones and leaves out a portion. That table supplies the V and J calls and clone size; D and trimming were determined from the DNA. The sample has 200,000 to 250,000 clones; about 91% are singletons. The CDR3 loop spans 13 amino acids. V gave up 2 bases and J gave up 7 bases, with 12 bases separating them. Germline V lookup: CDR1 GTSNPN, CDR2 SVGIG (reference sequence). This receptor was identified in a man in his thirties or forties with acute or convalescent COVID-19. The chain joins TRBV30 to TRBJ1-5; D ambiguous. The specimen sequenced was peripheral blood. This CDR3 reads CAWSLTEGQPQHF. The CDR3, as DNA: TGTGCCTGGAGTCTTACGGAGGGACAGCCCCAGCATTTT. Drawing the rest from reference TRBV30 and TRBJ1-5, the complete variable domain is SQTIHQWPATLVQPVGSPLSLECTVEGTSNPNLYWYRQAAGRGLQLLFYSVGIGQISSEVPQNLSASRPQDRQFILSSKKLLLSDSGFYLCAWSLTEGQPQHFGDGTRLSIL.